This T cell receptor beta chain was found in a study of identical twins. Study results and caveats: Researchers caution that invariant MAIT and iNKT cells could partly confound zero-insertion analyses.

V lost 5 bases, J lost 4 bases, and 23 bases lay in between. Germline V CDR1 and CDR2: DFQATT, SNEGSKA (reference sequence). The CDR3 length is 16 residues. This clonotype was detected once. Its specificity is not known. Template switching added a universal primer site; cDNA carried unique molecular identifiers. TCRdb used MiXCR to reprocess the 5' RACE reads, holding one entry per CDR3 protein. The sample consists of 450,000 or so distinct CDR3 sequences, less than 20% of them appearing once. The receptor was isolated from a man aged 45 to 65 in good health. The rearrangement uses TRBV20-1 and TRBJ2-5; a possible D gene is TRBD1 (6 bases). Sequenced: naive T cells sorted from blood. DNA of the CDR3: TGCAGTGCTCCCCCCAACGGCAGGGGTCTGAGAGAGACCCAGTACTTC. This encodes CSAPPNGRGLRETQYF.